This TCR beta chain originates from a study of blood T cells in healthy people across ages (dated by TCRdb to the mid-2010s). Looking at the study overall: In model experiments, roughly one uniquely barcoded TCR beta cDNA molecule per two T cells was captured by template switching. To track age-related changes in TCR beta repertoire diversity, the study relied on deep sequencing normalized with unique cDNA molecular identifiers. Donors were grouped into four age groups: young (average roughly 15 years), middle-aged (around 39), aged (around 56) and long-lived (approximately 78). To avoid experimental bias, donors of different ages were randomly spread across the sequencing lanes. Two additional independent replicas of 1 million unique cDNA reads from the same blood draw were analyzed for two donors (one aged 18 to 29 and one aged 80 or older). Study-level results and caveats: A strong correlation was found between observed TCR beta diversity and the percentage of naive T cells measured by flow cytometry. Conclusive comparison of naive and antigen-experienced compartments was prevented by the profiling of bulk unsorted PBMCs. Compared with the aged group, the long-lived group had more naive CD4+ T cells, fewer expanded clones and increased TCR diversity, a pattern suggesting age selection. Estimates of total diversity from one million sequenced T cells were regarded as lower bounds and underestimates. Because the CMV infection status of the donors was unknown, age-related changes in expanded clonotypes may potentially have been confounded. Observed TCR beta diversity per million T cells fell roughly linearly with age, and a significant reduction was already apparent by age roughly 41.

Library construction relied on 5' RACE. Sequencing was performed on an Illumina HiSeq 2500. A second PCR of about 6 to 11 cycles was performed with a sample-barcoded 5' primer and a J-beta primer mix. A unique molecular identifier was introduced onto each TCR beta cDNA molecule by a template-switch 5' adaptor carrying 12 random nucleotides. Each sample yielded at least 3 million CDR3-containing paired-end reads. All of the RNA was converted into first-strand cDNA using the Mint cDNA synthesis kit, with a TRBC-specific oligonucleotide serving as the primer. All cDNA was treated with uracil-DNA glycosylase and then went through a first 18-cycle PCR with the universal primers M1SS and BC2_uni_R. Regarding the original processing steps: Each sample was normalized by randomly selecting 1 million high-quality reads, each carrying a distinct molecular identifier. Instead of being binned into consensus sequences, reads with shared molecular identifiers were discarded. CDR3 identification, clonotype clustering and error correction used MiTCR with a Q25 quality threshold and the strictest error-elimination algorithm. Lower-bound total TCR beta diversity was estimated with a nonparametric unseen species model using Euler transformation. TCRdb reran the public reads through fastp at Q25 and MiXCR, keeping productive beta chains. Each record represents a unique CDR3 protein, reported with the most common genes and DNA among its rows. The V and J calls come from TCRdb's annotation, not from the publication. Present in this sample are roughly 1.5 million distinct CDR3 sequences, roughly two fifths of which were seen just once. The ten largest clonotypes hold 4% of the sample.

On this clonotype itself: Which antigen it targets is not known. It has no much larger one-base neighbor in the sample; base qualities were not kept.

Donors were approximately 42 systemically healthy Caucasian individuals from Russia aged about 6 to 100 years. Each donor gave ten milliliters of peripheral blood, drawn into EDTA-treated Vacutainer tubes. PBMCs were isolated by Ficoll-Paque density-gradient centrifugation, with at least 6 million obtained per sample. Total RNA, at least 5 micrograms per sample, was extracted from PBMCs with Trizol reagent. For every donor, an aliquot of PBMCs went through flow cytometry to measure the percentages of naive CD45RAhigh/CD27high T cells. V lost 7 bases and J lost 0 bases, and the count of bases not matched to a germline gene is 12. Sequences DFQATT (CDR1) and SNEGSKA (CDR2) are obtained from the germline V gene (reference sequence). The CDR3 spans 15 residues, from the cysteine through the phenylalanine. Kept here is only the CDR3 DNA, which spans 45 bases and is read in frame from base 1.

This TCR was sampled from a woman aged 18-29 years in good health. This chain joins TRBV20-1 to TRBJ2-7; a stretch of 7 junction bases matches TRBD1. Input material: blood. The CDR3 reads CSVFTPGQSSYEQYF. The nucleotide sequence is TGCAGTGTTTTCACTCCGGGACAGAGCTCCTACGAGCAGTACTTC.